This TCR beta chain appears in the sequencing data of a study of response to subunit inactivated influenza vaccine. In the case of this clonotype: Its specificity is unknown.

Each CDR3 protein gets one entry after TCRdb re-called the RT-PCR reads with MiXCR. The table records fewer than 550,000 distinct CDR3 sequences, 25% of them present only once. J gave up 6 bases and V 0 bases, and 6 bases lay outside the gene matches. This CDR3 is 16 amino acids long. Germline V gene sequence: CDR1 SGHRS, CDR2 YFSETQ. Study-level points and caveats: A suggestion made by the authors is that each seasonal influenza vaccination recruits few new T cells.

The origin of this receptor is a man in his fifties who received an inactivated influenza vaccine. Specimen: CD4+ T cells sorted from PBMCs, collected about 5 days after vaccination. The V gene is TRBV5-1, the J gene TRBJ2-3; 11 bases are a match to TRBD2. DNA for the CDR3: TGCGCCAGCAGCTTGGGACTAGCGGGGCCGGGGGATACGCAGTATTTT. Encoded protein: CASSLGLAGPGDTQYF.